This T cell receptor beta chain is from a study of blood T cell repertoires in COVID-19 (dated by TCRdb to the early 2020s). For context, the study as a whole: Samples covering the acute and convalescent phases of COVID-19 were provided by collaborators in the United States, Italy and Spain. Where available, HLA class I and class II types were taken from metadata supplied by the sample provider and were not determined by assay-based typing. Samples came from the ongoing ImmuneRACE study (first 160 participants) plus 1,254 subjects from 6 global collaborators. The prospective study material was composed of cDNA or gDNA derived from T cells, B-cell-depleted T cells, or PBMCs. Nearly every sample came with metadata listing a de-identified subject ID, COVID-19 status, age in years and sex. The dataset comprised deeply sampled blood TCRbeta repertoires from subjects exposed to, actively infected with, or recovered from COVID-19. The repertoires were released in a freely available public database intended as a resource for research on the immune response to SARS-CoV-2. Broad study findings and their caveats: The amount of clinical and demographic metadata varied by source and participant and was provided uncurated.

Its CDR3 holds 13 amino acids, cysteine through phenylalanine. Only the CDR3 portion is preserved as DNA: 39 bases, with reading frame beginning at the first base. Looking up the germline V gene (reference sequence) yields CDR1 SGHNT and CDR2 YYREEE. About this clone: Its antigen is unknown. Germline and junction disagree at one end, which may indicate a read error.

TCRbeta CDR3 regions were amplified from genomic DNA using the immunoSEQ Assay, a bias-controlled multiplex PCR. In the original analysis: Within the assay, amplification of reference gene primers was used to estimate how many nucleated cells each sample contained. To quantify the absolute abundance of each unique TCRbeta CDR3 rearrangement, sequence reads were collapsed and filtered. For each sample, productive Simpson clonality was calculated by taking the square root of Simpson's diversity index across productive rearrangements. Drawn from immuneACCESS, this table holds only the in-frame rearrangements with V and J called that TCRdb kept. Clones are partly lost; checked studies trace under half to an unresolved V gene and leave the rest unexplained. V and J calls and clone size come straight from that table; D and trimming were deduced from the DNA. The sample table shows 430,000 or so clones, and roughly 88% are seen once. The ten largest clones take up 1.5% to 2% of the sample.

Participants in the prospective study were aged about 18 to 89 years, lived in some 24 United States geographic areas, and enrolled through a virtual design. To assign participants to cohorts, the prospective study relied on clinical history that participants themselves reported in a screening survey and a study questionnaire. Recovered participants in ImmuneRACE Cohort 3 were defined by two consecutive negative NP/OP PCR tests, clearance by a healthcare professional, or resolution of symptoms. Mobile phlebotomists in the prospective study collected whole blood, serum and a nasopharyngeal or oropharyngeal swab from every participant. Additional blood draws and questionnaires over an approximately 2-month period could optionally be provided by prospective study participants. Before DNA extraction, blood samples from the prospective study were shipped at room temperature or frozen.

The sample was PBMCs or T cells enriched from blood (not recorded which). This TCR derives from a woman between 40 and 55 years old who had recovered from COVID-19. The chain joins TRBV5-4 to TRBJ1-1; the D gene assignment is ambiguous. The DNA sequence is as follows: TGTACCAGCAGCTTGCAGGCTTTTCCTGAAGCTTTCTTT. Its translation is CTSSLQAFPEAFF.